The rows below give T cell receptor beta chains drawn from one sample of a study of graft-versus-host responses after intestinal transplantation. Measured with immunoSEQ multiplex PCR; TCRdb has only the in-frame clones, and not every one. The data contain roughly 1,900 clones, 65% to 90% of them singletons. The sample in question was ileum tissue, obtained roughly 8 weeks after intestinal transplant. These receptors originate from a human patient who received an intestinal transplant, so some T cells may come from the graft donor. Both conserved end residues are part of each CDR3. A D gene is named only where the DNA matches it firmly. Some rows have no size entry. The others give once, few or many, or a class for an expanded clone.

TRBV2	TRBJ2-3	once	TRBD2	TGTGCCAGCAGTCGGAAGCGGGGGGGCTTGTGGGATACGCAGTATTTT	CASSRKRGGLWDTQYF
TRBV13	TRBJ2-7	NA	NA	TGTGCCAGCAGCTTAAGTTCTTGGGGGAACGACGAGCAGTACTTC	CASSLSSWGNDEQYF
TRBV9	TRBJ1-4	NA	NA	TGTGCCAGCAGCGGGGGCGGGGCTAATGAAAAACTGTTTTTT	CASSGGGANEKLFF
TRBV9	TRBJ2-2	NA	NA	TGTGCCAGCAGCGTAGGCTACCGAGAGGGGCTGTTTTTT	CASSVGYREGLFF
TRBV5-1	TRBJ1-2	NA	NA	TGCGCCAGCAGCTCAGTAATGGGGACGGGGGTTGCTAACTATGGCTACACCTTC	CASSSVMGTGVANYGYTF
TRBV5-1	TRBJ2-7	once	NA	TGCGCCAGCAGCTATGACGGGAGCTCCTACGAGCAGTACTTC	CASSYDGSSYEQYF
TRBV19	TRBJ1-5	NA	NA	TGTGCCAGTAGAGGAGGGGTTGGGATACATCAGCCCCAGCATTTT	CASRGGVGIHQPQHF
TRBV7-9	TRBJ1-1	NA	NA	TGTGCCAGCAGCTTAGGGCCCGCGATTGAAGCTTTCTTT	CASSLGPAIEAFF
TRBV6-5	TRBJ2-7	once	TRBD2	TGTGCCAGCAGCCCCGGGGGGGGCGAGCAGTACTTC	CASSPGGGEQYF
TRBV7-2	TRBJ1-6	NA	TRBD1	TGTGCCAGCAGCCGCACAGGGGGGAGTTCACCCCTCCACTTT	CASSRTGGSSPLHF
TRBV7-8	TRBJ2-7	NA	NA	TGTGCCAGCAGCTTAGGAAGTTACGAGCAGTACTTC	CASSLGSYEQYF
TRBV5-1	TRBJ1-1	NA	TRBD1	TGCGCCAGCAGCTCGGGACAGGAGAACACTGAAGCTTTCTTT	CASSSGQENTEAFF
TRBV4-1	TRBJ1-5	NA	NA	TGCGCCAGCAGCCAGACCCCAAATCAGCCCCAGCATTTT	CASSQTPNQPQHF
TRBV28	TRBJ1-1	NA	NA	TGTGCCAGCAGTTTAGCGGTGGGGGGGAGAAACACTGAAGCTTTCTTT	CASSLAVGGRNTEAFF
TRBV10-2	TRBJ2-3	few	TRBD1	TGCGCCAGCAGTGAGGGGGACAGGGGCACAGATACGCAGTATTTT	CASSEGDRGTDTQYF
TRBV5-1	TRBJ1-1	NA	NA	TGCGCCAGCAGCTCCGACTGGGGGAACACTGAAGCTTTCTTT	CASSSDWGNTEAFF
TRBV15	TRBJ2-3	few	TRBD2	TGTGCCACCAGCAGAGAGCTAGCGGCTAGCACAGATACGCAGTATTTT	CATSRELAASTDTQYF
TRBV18	TRBJ1-2	NA	NA	TGTGCCAGCTCACCCCTCGGGCTAACCTATGGCTACACCTTC	CASSPLGLTYGYTF
TRBV2	TRBJ2-2	NA	NA	TGTGCCAGCAGTGAATCGTTGACCCACACCGGGGAGCTGTTTTTT	CASSESLTHTGELFF
TRBV5-1	TRBJ1-2	NA	TRBD1	TGCGCCAGCAGCTGGGGTCCCGGGACAGGGGATGGAACCTATGGCTACACCTTC	CASSWGPGTGDGTYGYTF
TRBV7-6	TRBJ1-1	NA	NA	TGTGCCAGCAGCCCCTCAGTAATGAACACTGAAGCTTTCTTT	CASSPSVMNTEAFF
TRBV7-2	TRBJ1-1	NA	NA	TGTGCCAGCAGCTTAGAAGTACAGCCCAAAGCTTTCTTT	CASSLEVQPKAFF
TRBV2	TRBJ2-1	NA	TRBD2	TGTGCCAGCAGTGTTGGACTAGCGGCCTACAATGAGCAGTTCTTC	CASSVGLAAYNEQFF
TRBV28	TRBJ2-7	NA	TRBD1	TGTGCCAGCGCCCCGACAGGGGGTGGGGACCACGAGCAGTACTTC	CASAPTGGGDHEQYF
TRBV28	TRBJ1-1	NA	NA	TGTGCCAGCAGATATTCAGGGAGGATAAGCACTGAAGCTTTCTTT	CASRYSGRISTEAFF
TRBV5-4	TRBJ2-6	NA	NA	TGTGCCAGCAGAGCAGGGTTTTCTGGGGCCAACGTCCTGACTTTC	CASRAGFSGANVLTF
TRBV6-5	TRBJ2-1	NA	NA	TGTGCCAGCAGCCCCTCTGGGGGTCCGAACAATGAGCAGTTCTTC	CASSPSGGPNNEQFF
TRBV10-3	TRBJ1-1	NA	NA	TGTGCCATCAGTGAGTTGACCCGCACTGAAGCTTTCTTT	CAISELTRTEAFF
TRBV7-2	TRBJ2-7	few	TRBD2	TGTGCCAGCAGCTTTACTAGCGGCGAGCAGTACTTC	CASSFTSGEQYF
TRBV10-3	TRBJ2-7	NA	NA	TGTGCCATCAGTGAGGCCTGGGGTGGGGGGGCGTTCTCCTACGAGCAGTACTTC	CAISEAWGGGAFSYEQYF
TRBV14	TRBJ2-3	NA	NA	TGTGCCAGCAGCCAAGATCCCGTTCCAGATACGCAGTATTTT	CASSQDPVPDTQYF
TRBV27	TRBJ2-5	NA	NA	TGTGCCAGCAGTTTTTCGAGCGGGTTTGGGGAGACCCAGTACTTC	CASSFSSGFGETQYF
TRBV6-1	TRBJ2-1	NA	NA	TGTGCCAGCAAGGCCAGGGAGGAGGATGAGCAGTTCTTC	CASKAREEDEQFF
TRBV29-1	TRBJ1-1	NA	NA	TGCAGCGTTGGGTGGTCAGGGTCCGAAGCTTTCTTT	CSVGWSGSEAFF
TRBV7-2	TRBJ1-5	NA	NA	TGTGCCAGCAGCTTACGCGAGAAGGGTCAGCCCCAGCATTTT	CASSLREKGQPQHF
TRBV6-5	TRBJ1-5	NA	NA	TGTGCCAGCAGTGAGAATCAGCCCCAGCATTTT	CASSENQPQHF
TRBV7-9	TRBJ1-2	once	NA	TGTGCCAGCAGCTCGCTTATGCAGGAGTACATCAACTATGGCTACACCTTC	CASSSLMQEYINYGYTF
TRBV6-5	TRBJ1-1	NA	TRBD1	TGTGCCAGCAGTTATTACACAGGGGAGGAAGCTTTCTTT	CASSYYTGEEAFF
TRBV7-3	TRBJ2-6	NA	NA	TGTGCCAGCAGCTTATTCTCTGGGGCCAACGTCCTGACTTTC	CASSLFSGANVLTF
TRBV28	TRBJ1-2	NA	NA	TGTGCCAGCAGTTTTCAGGACGGGACGACCTTC	CASSFQDGTTF
TRBV7-9	TRBJ1-1	NA	NA	TGTGCCAGCAGACCCCAGAACACTGAAGCTTTCTTT	CASRPQNTEAFF
TRBV6-5	TRBJ2-7	NA	NA	TGTGCCAGCAGTGTGGGATACTCCTACGAGCAGTACTTC	CASSVGYSYEQYF
TRBV28	TRBJ1-2	NA	TRBD1	TGTGCCAGCAGTCTCGCCGGGACAGGGGCCTATGGCTACACCTTC	CASSLAGTGAYGYTF
TRBV9	TRBJ2-7	NA	TRBD1	TGTGCCAGCAGCGTAGAGGACAGGGTTTTGGACGAGCAGTACTTC	CASSVEDRVLDEQYF
TRBV7-4	TRBJ2-1	NA	NA	TGTGCCAGCAGCTCACGGGGCTCTTTTAATGAGCAGTTCTTC	CASSSRGSFNEQFF
TRBV13	TRBJ1-2	NA	TRBD1	TGTGCCAGCAGCTGGGGGACAGGGGTCAATAACTATGGCTACACCTTC	CASSWGTGVNNYGYTF
TRBV27	TRBJ1-2	NA	NA	TGTGCCAGCAGTCCCAGCGAGACGGCTGGTTGGGATGGCTACACCTTC	CASSPSETAGWDGYTF
TRBV7-3	TRBJ2-3	NA	NA	TGTGCCAGCAGCTTAATGGGGGGTAACACAGATACGCAGTATTTT	CASSLMGGNTDTQYF
TRBV27	TRBJ1-6	NA	TRBD1	TGTGCCAGCAGTCCCCGACAGGGAGTGAATTCACCCCTCCACTTT	CASSPRQGVNSPLHF
TRBV27	TRBJ1-1	NA	NA	TGTGCCAGCAGTTCATCGGACTCGAACACTGAAGCTTTCTTT	CASSSSDSNTEAFF
TRBV2	TRBJ1-5	NA	NA	TGTGCCAGCAGTAACAGCCTGCAGGAGAATCAGCCCCAGCATTTT	CASSNSLQENQPQHF
TRBV19	TRBJ2-1	NA	TRBD1	TGTGCCAGTAGTATAGATGCGGCAGGGGGCAATGAGCAGTTCTTC	CASSIDAAGGNEQFF
TRBV7-3	TRBJ2-7	NA	NA	TGTGCCAGCTCTATCAACAGAGACTACGAGCAGTACTTC	CASSINRDYEQYF
TRBV13	TRBJ2-1	NA	NA	TGTGCCAGCAGCCTCCGGACTACCTACAATGAGCAGTTCTTC	CASSLRTTYNEQFF
TRBV5-1	TRBJ2-4	NA	TRBD1	TGCGCCAGCAGCGGCTCGGACAGGAACATTCAGTACTTC	CASSGSDRNIQYF
TRBV30	TRBJ2-1	NA	TRBD2	TGTGCCTGGATCGCAGTGCGACTAGCGGGAGCCAATGAGCAGTTCTTC	CAWIAVRLAGANEQFF
TRBV29-1	TRBJ1-1	NA	NA	TGCAGCGTTTTACCACCGAACACTGAAGCTTTCTTT	CSVLPPNTEAFF